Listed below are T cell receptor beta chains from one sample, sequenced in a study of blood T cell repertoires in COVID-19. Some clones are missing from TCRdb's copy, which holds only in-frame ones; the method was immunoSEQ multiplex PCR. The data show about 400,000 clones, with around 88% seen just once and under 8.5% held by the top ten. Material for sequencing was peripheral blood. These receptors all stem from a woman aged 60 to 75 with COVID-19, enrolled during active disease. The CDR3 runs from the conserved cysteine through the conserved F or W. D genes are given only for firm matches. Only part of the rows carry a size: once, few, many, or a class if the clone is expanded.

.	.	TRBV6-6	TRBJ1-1	CASSIQGGGTEAFF	TGTGCCAGCAGTATCCAGGGAGGGGGCACTGAAGCTTTCTTT
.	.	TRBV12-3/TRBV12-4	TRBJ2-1	CASSWRDEQFF	TGTGCCAGCAGTTGGCGGGATGAGCAGTTCTTC
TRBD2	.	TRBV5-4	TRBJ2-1	CASSLASGVKEQFF	TGTGCCAGCAGCTTGGCTAGCGGCGTTAAGGAGCAGTTCTTC
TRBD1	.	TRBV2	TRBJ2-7	CASSARQGLYEQYF	TGTGCCAGCAGCGCAAGACAGGGGCTCTACGAGCAGTACTTC
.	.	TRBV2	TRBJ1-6	CASSEVSGRSPLHF	TGTGCCAGCAGTGAAGTCAGCGGTCGTTCACCCCTCCACTTT
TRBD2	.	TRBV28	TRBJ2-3	CASLSWGGSTGDTQYF	TGTGCCAGCTTGTCCTGGGGGGGTAGTACCGGAGATACGCAGTATTTT
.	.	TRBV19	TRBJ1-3	CASTRQLAPVENTIYF	TGTGCCAGCACCCGCCAACTAGCCCCAGTCGAAAACACCATATATTTT
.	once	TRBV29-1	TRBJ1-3	CSVAGISGNTIYF	TGCAGCGTTGCAGGGATCTCTGGAAACACCATATATTTT
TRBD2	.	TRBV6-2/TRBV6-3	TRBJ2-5	CASSRLAVQETQYF	TGTGCCAGCAGTCGCCTAGCGGTTCAAGAGACCCAGTACTTC
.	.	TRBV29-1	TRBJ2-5	CSVERETQYF	TGCAGCGTGGAGAGGGAGACCCAGTACTTC
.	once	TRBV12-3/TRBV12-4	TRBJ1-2	CASRSQGNYGYTF	TGTGCCAGCAGGTCACAGGGTAACTATGGCTACACCTTC
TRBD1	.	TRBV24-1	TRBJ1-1	CATSDPTGERAFF	TGTGCCACCAGTGATCCCACAGGGGAGAGGGCTTTCTTT
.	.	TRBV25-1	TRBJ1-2	CASSEGQTLNYGYTF	TGTGCCAGCAGTGAGGGACAAACTTTAAACTATGGCTACACCTTC
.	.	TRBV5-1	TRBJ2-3	CASSLAGDSTDTQYF	TGCGCCAGCAGCTTGGCAGGGGATAGCACAGATACGCAGTATTTT
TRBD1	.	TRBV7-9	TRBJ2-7	CASTEGADSYEQYF	TGTGCCAGCACCGAGGGGGCGGACTCCTACGAGCAGTACTTC
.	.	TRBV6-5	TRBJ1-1	CASSYSFSQGTEAFF	TGTGCCAGCAGTTACTCCTTTTCACAGGGAACTGAAGCTTTCTTT
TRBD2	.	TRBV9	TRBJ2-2	CASSDKLAGSTGELFF	TGTGCCAGCAGCGACAAACTAGCGGGGAGTACCGGGGAGCTGTTTTTT
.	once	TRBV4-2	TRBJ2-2	CATVDSNTGELFF	TGTGCCACTGTGGACAGTAACACCGGGGAGCTGTTTTTT
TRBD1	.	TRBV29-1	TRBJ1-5	CSVRTGTGDQPQHF	TGCAGCGTTCGGACCGGGACAGGGGATCAGCCCCAGCATTTT
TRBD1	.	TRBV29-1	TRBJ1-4	CSVEEGTGAGEKLFF	TGCAGCGTTGAAGAAGGGACAGGGGCCGGTGAAAAACTGTTTTTT